This T cell receptor (beta chain) was recovered during a study of blood T cell repertoires in COVID-19. Whole-study context: T cells, B-cell-depleted T cells, or PBMCs provided the cDNA or gDNA that served as material.

The assay was immunoSEQ multiplex PCR, and TCRdb's table has in-frame clones only and misses some. The profile shows 240,000 or so clones, 81% of them singletons. It was during active infection that Seattle patients were enrolled and then longitudinally followed. The receptor was isolated from a woman older than 75 with COVID-19, enrolled during active disease. The sample was peripheral blood.

CDR3 protein: CASSVGTGVTGELFF. The CDR3 coding sequence is TGTGCCAGTAGCGTTGGGACAGGGGTCACCGGGGAGCTGTTTTTT. The V gene is TRBV19, the J gene TRBJ2-2; 10 nucleotides line up with TRBD1. The CDR3 is 15 residues long. J lost 4 bases, V lost 6 bases, and 5 bases had no gene match. Germline V lookup: CDR1 LNHDA, CDR2 SQIVND (reference sequence).